This T cell receptor (beta chain) stems from a study of graft-versus-host responses after intestinal transplantation. Study-wide context: Every one of the recipients received anti-thymocyte globulin induction and afterwards took tacrolimus and steroids for about 3 years. Whole-study results and caveats: When patients had graft-donor T cell macrochimerism, their allografts held high graft-versus-host to host-versus-graft clonal ratios.

In regard to this clone: What it binds is not known.

Assay used: immunoSEQ multiplex PCR; TCRdb lists only in-frame clones, some missing. The sample has more than 50,000 clones; about 89% are singletons. Germline CDR1 SGHNT, CDR2 YENEEA. V lost 0 bases and J 1 base, leaving 6 bases between the germline ends. The CDR3 spans 14 residues. This chain uses TRBV11-3 with TRBJ1-1; D ambiguous. Sequences were derived from PBMCs, sampled about 93 weeks after intestinal transplant. The receptor was isolated from a human patient who received an intestinal transplant, so some T cells may come from the graft donor. The DNA of the CDR3 is TGTGCCAGCAGCTTAGATGGGAGGAACACTGAAGCTTTCTTT. Protein sequence: CASSLDGRNTEAFF.